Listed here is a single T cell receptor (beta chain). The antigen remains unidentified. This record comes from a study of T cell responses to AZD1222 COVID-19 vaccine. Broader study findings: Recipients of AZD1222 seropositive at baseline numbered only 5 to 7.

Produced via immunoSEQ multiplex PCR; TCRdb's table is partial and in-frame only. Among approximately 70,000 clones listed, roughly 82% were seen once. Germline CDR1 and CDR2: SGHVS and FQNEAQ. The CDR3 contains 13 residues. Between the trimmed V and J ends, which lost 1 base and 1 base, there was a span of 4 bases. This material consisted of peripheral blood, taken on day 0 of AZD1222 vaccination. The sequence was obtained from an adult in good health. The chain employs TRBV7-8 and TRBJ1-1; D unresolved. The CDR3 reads CASSLGRNTEAFF. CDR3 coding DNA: TGTGCCAGCAGCTTAGGACGGAACACTGAAGCTTTCTTT.